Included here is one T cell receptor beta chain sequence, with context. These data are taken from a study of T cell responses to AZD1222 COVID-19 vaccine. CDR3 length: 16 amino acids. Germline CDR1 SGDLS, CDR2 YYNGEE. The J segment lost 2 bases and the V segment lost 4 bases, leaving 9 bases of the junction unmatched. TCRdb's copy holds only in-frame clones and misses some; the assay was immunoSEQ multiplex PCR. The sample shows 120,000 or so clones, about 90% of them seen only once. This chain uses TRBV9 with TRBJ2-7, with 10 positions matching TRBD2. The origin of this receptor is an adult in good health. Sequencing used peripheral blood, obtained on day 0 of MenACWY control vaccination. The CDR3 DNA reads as TGTGCCAGCAGCCCTATGACTAGCGGGTACCCCTACGAGCAGTACTTC. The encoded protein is CASSPMTSGYPYEQYF.